What follows are 18 T cell receptor beta chains derived from one specimen sequenced in a study of blood T cell repertoires in COVID-19. Sequencing was performed with immunoSEQ multiplex PCR; in TCRdb, only in-frame clones are kept and a portion is missing. The profile shows over 10,000 clones, about three quarters of them singletons. Sequencing used peripheral blood. The receptor source for this set is a woman of 80 years or more with acute or convalescent COVID-19.

The chain carries TRBV20-1 and TRBJ2-3; TRBD2 matches 7 bases. The length of the CDR3 is 11 residues. The J segment lost 8 bases and the V segment lost 1 base, leaving 0 bases of the junction unmatched. Per the germline V gene, CDR1 is DFQATT and CDR2 is SNEGSKA (reference sequence). The CDR3 sequence is CSARGGGTQYF. The CDR3 DNA sequence: TGCAGTGCTAGAGGGGGGGGTACGCAGTATTTT.

The rearrangement uses TRBV6-2 or TRBV6-3 and TRBJ2-7; 11 bases align to TRBD2. Germline trimming cut 2 bases from V and 1 base from J; bases unmatched to any gene: 7. This CDR3 comprises 17 residues. CDR1 MNHEY and CDR2 SVGEGT come from the germline V gene. Here the CDR3 reads CASSYRLAGLPSYEQYF. CDR3 nucleotide sequence: TGTGCCAGCAGTTACCGACTAGCGGGGTTACCGTCCTACGAGCAGTACTTC.

This clone has just one count. This chain joins TRBV21-1 and TRBJ1-5; the table's D call, TRBD1, has no DNA check behind it. TRBV21-1 is shown as a pseudogene. CDR3 length: 15 amino acids. CDR3 in amino acids: CASSIGQISNQPQHF. The CDR3 DNA sequence: TGTGCCAGCAGCATCGGACAGATTAGCAATCAGCCCCAGCATTTT.

The chain recombines TRBV5-1 with TRBJ1-2; the D gene is possibly TRBD1 (6 bases). The germline gives CDR1 SGHRS, CDR2 YFSETQ. V lost 1 base to trimming and J lost 6 bases, with 16 bases between them. This CDR3 has 15 residues. In DNA, the CDR3 is TGCGCCAGCAGCTTGATCGGACAGCCCTCGGATGGCTACACCTTC. Translated: CASSLIGQPSDGYTF.

V usage is TRBV4-1 and J usage is TRBJ2-5; no firm D call. CDR1 is MGHRA, CDR2 YSYEKL, per germline. The CDR3 runs 15 residues. Trimming took 1 base from V and 4 from J, leaving 13 bases between them. CDR3 sequence: CASSQVLVARETQYF. CDR3 in DNA: TGCGCCAGCAGCCAAGTTTTGGTAGCTCGAGAGACCCAGTACTTC.

The chain couples TRBV6-5 to TRBJ2-4; TRBD1 is a possible D gene (5 bases). The germline V and J ends were trimmed by 6 bases and 8 bases, with 11 bases remaining between them. The CDR3 consists of 12 residues. Per the germline V gene, CDR1 is MNHEY and CDR2 is SVGAGI. Written as DNA, the CDR3 is TGTGCCAGCAGGCAGGGTGGAGACATTCAGTACTTC. This encodes CASRQGGDIQYF.

Worth noting for this clone: This sample includes further DNA sequences coding for the same CDR3. The chain carries TRBV25-1 and TRBJ2-3; 8 bases map to TRBD2. The CDR3 is 15 residues long. Unmatched junction bases numbered 4, after V lost 3 bases and J lost 2 bases. Germline CDR1 reads MGHDK; CDR2 reads SYGVNS. CDR3 amino acids: CASSDSGGITDTQYF. In DNA form, the CDR3 reads TGTGCCAGCAGTGATTCGGGGGGGATCACAGATACGCAGTATTTT.

V is TRBV12-3 or TRBV12-4 and J is TRBJ2-3; TRBD1 might be the D (5 bases). This CDR3 is 11 amino acids long. Trimming stripped 1 base from V and 14 bases from J, with 10 bases between. This chain's CDR3 is CASSLDRIAYF. The CDR3 nucleotides are TGTGCCAGCAGTTTAGACAGGATTGCGTATTTT.

The rearrangement uses TRBV5-5 and TRBJ2-2, with 7 bases fitting TRBD2. CDR1 and CDR2 from the germline V gene are SGHKS and YYEKEE (reference sequence). The CDR3 is 13 amino acids. With V trimmed by 2 bases and J by 8 bases, 3 bases remained unmatched. The CDR3 DNA is TGTGCCAGCAGCTTTGAACTAGCGGGGGAGCTGTTTTTT. Translation: CASSFELAGELFF.

This rearrangement joins TRBV28 to TRBJ1-2; tentative D call: TRBD1 (5 bases). The CDR3 is 14 amino acids. Germline V gene lookup returns CDR1 MDHEN and CDR2 SYDVKM. V was cut by 6 bases and J by 5 bases, with 16 bases left in between. The CDR3 bases are TGTGCCAGCAGCACCCAGGGTCCCTCATATGGCTACACCTTC. It specifies CASSTQGPSYGYTF.

The chain links TRBV18 to TRBJ2-7; TRBD1 aligns across 9 bases. After removal of 2 bases from V and 2 bases from J, the junction contained 1 base not matched to a gene. Germline V gene data show CDR1 as KGHSH and CDR2 as LQKENI. The CDR3 consists of 14 residues. For the CDR3, the DNA is TGTGCCAGCTCACCAGACAGGGGGGCCTACGAGCAGTACTTC. Translation: CASSPDRGAYEQYF.

This chain uses TRBV19 with TRBJ1-6, with 7 bases matching TRBD1. The V and J ends lost 5 bases and 8 bases, in that order; junction bases with no gene match: 6. Germline CDR1 is LNHDA and CDR2 is SQIVND (reference sequence). CDR3 length equals 14 residues. The chain's CDR3 is CASSPGQRYSPLHF. CDR3 sequence (DNA): TGTGCCAGTAGTCCGGGACAGCGTTATTCACCCCTCCACTTT. Looking up the rest from reference TRBV19 and TRBJ1-6 gives the full variable domain: DGGITQSPKYLFRKEGQNVTLSCEQNLNHDAMYWYRQDPGQGLRLIYYSQIVNDFQKGDIAEGYSVSREKKESFPLTVTSAQKNPTAFYLCASSPGQRYSPLHFGNGTRLTVT.

Written as DNA, the CDR3 is TGCAGCGTTTGGACAGGTATAAACGAGCAGTACTTC. It translates to CSVWTGINEQYF. J is TRBJ2-7 and V is TRBV29-1; 7 nucleotides match TRBD1. The CDR3 contains 12 residues. Germline CDR1 SQVTM, CDR2 ANQGSEA. V gave up 5 bases and J gave up 5 bases; unmatched junction bases: 6.

In nucleotides, the CDR3 is TGTGCCAGCAGTTCCCAGGACAGGATCAACTACGAGCAGTACTTC. Translating it yields CASSSQDRINYEQYF. The chain combines TRBV27 with TRBJ2-7; 7 nucleotides agree with TRBD1. The V gene end was trimmed by 4 bases and the J gene end by 3 bases; junction bases not matched to a gene: 9. The CDR3 spans 15 residues. CDR1 is MNHEY and CDR2 is SMNVEV in the germline V gene (reference sequence).

This clone occurred once. V is TRBV10-3 and J is TRBJ1-2, with D possibly being TRBD1 (5 bases). Germline lookup yields CDR1 ENHRY and CDR2 SYGVKD. V lost 6 bases and J lost 7, with 18 bases in between. The CDR3 length is 14 residues. The CDR3 coding sequence is TGTGCCATCAGACCGGGCGGGACCGTCGCTGGCTACACCTTC. It translates to CAIRPGGTVAGYTF.

The chain has TRBV5-6 and TRBJ2-1; 12 bases match TRBD2. V dropped 4 bases and J dropped 4; count of bases not matched to a gene: 0. Germline V gene data show CDR1 as SGHDT and CDR2 as YYEEEE. This CDR3 contains 14 residues. CDR3 bases: TGTGCCAGCAGCGGACTAGCGGGATACAATGAGCAGTTCTTC. Translation gives CASSGLAGYNEQFF.

This chain joins TRBV4-3 and TRBJ1-2; D ambiguous. The CDR3 has 13 amino acids. V was trimmed by 0 bases and J by 7 bases, leaving 9 bases between them. Germline CDR1 LGHNA, CDR2 YSLEER. For the CDR3, the DNA is TGCGCCAGCAGCCAAGATCGGCGGGCTGGCTACACCTTC. This gives the protein CASSQDRRAGYTF.

CDR3 sequence: CASSIQGAINSPLHF. In nucleotides, the CDR3 is TGCGCCAGCAGCATACAGGGGGCGATTAATTCACCCCTCCACTTT. This sequence joins TRBV5-1 and TRBJ1-6; 9 positions agree with TRBD1. J was trimmed by 6 bases and V by 4 bases; bases with no gene match: 5. The CDR3 extends over 15 amino acids. CDR1 and CDR2 from the germline V gene are SGHRS and YFSETQ.